This is a list of T cell receptor beta chains from one sample in a study of control samples from healthy donors and cancer patients. Data came from immunoSEQ multiplex PCR; TCRdb stores just in-frame clones and leaves some out. The table includes tens of thousands of clones, roughly 91% detected once. Sequencing was done on a sample of PBMCs. The source of these receptors is a middle-aged man with lung cancer. CDR3s include the opening cysteine and the closing phenylalanine or tryptophan. Each record gives: D gene, clone size, V gene, J gene, CDR3 protein, CDR3 DNA. D genes are given only for firm matches. Clone size is not always given. Where it is, it says once, few, many or a class for expanded clones.

.	.	TRBV24-1	TRBJ1-2	CATSDFTRGSGYTF	TGTGCCACCAGTGATTTTACAAGGGGATCTGGCTACACCTTC
.	.	TRBV24-1	TRBJ1-4	CATSDACPQGTNEKLFF	TGTGCCACCAGTGATGCTTGCCCCCAGGGAACTAATGAAAAACTGTTTTTT
TRBD2	.	TRBV5-5	TRBJ2-7	CASSQITSGGAEVQYF	TGTGCCAGCAGCCAAATCACTAGCGGGGGGGCCGAGGTGCAGTACTTC
.	.	TRBV7-2	TRBJ1-2	CASSLEGHGNGYTF	TGTGCCAGCAGCTTAGAGGGTCATGGGAATGGCTACACCTTC
.	.	TRBV10-3	TRBJ1-4	CASQGGDNEKLFF	TGTGCCTCCCAAGGGGGTGATAATGAAAAACTGTTTTTT
.	.	TRBV29-1	TRBJ1-5	CSVTQGENQPQHF	TGCAGCGTTACACAGGGTGAGAATCAGCCCCAGCATTTT
.	once	TRBV3-1/TRBV3-2	TRBJ2-3	CASSQGARSTDTQYF	TGTGCCAGCAGCCAAGGGGCCCGTAGCACAGATACGCAGTATTTT
.	.	TRBV5-1	TRBJ1-6	CASSLAWGSPLHF	TGCGCCAGCAGCTTGGCTTGGGGTTCACCCCTCCACTTT
TRBD1	.	TRBV14	TRBJ1-1	CASSQGQGANTEAFF	TGTGCCAGCAGCCAAGGCCAGGGGGCGAACACTGAAGCTTTCTTT
TRBD1	.	TRBV18	TRBJ2-1	CASSLGQGVNEQFF	TGTGCCAGCTCACTCGGGCAGGGGGTAAATGAGCAGTTCTTC
TRBD1	.	TRBV5-4	TRBJ1-1	CASRRQGPNTEAFF	TGTGCCAGCAGGAGACAGGGCCCGAACACTGAAGCTTTCTTT
.	.	TRBV7-2	TRBJ1-5	CASSLQGWQPQHF	TGTGCCAGCAGCTTACAGGGCTGGCAGCCCCAGCATTTT
.	.	TRBV19	TRBJ2-7	CASSRALSSYEQYF	TGTGCCAGTAGTCGGGCCCTAAGCAGCTACGAGCAGTACTTC
.	.	TRBV11-2	TRBJ1-1	CASSLEGSPANTEAFF	TGTGCCAGCAGCTTAGAGGGTTCTCCAGCGAACACTGAAGCTTTCTTT
TRBD1	.	TRBV19	TRBJ2-3	CASSVPGQGANTQYF	TGTGCCAGTAGTGTCCCGGGACAGGGGGCGAATACGCAGTATTTT
.	.	TRBV11-2	TRBJ1-2	CASSPSPRGGYTF	TGTGCCAGCAGCCCCTCCCCTCGCGGTGGCTACACCTTC
.	.	TRBV3-1/TRBV3-2	TRBJ1-2	CASSQDRSGRVTYGYTF	TGTGCCAGCAGCCAAGATCGGAGCGGCAGGGTGACCTATGGCTACACCTTC
.	.	TRBV6-5	TRBJ1-6	CASSSGANNSPLHF	TGTGCCAGCAGTTCAGGGGCAAATAATTCACCCCTCCACTTT
TRBD1	once	TRBV6-2/TRBV6-3	TRBJ1-5	CASSSGTGTQPQHF	TGTGCCAGCAGTTCCGGGACAGGGACTCAGCCCCAGCATTTT
.	.	TRBV27	TRBJ1-5	CASSLGGSNQPQHF	TGTGCCAGCAGTTTAGGGGGTAGCAATCAGCCCCAGCATTTT
TRBD1	.	TRBV10-3	TRBJ1-6	CAISWTGEVNSPLHF	TGTGCCATCAGCTGGACAGGGGAGGTCAATTCACCCCTCCACTTT
.	once	TRBV5-1	TRBJ2-2	CASSLAGSLVESGELFF	TGCGCCAGCAGCTTGGCCGGATCTCTAGTAGAGTCCGGGGAGCTGTTTTTT
.	.	TRBV12-3/TRBV12-4	TRBJ1-2	CASSLSADYGYTF	TGTGCCAGCAGTTTAAGTGCAGACTATGGCTACACCTTC
.	.	TRBV19	TRBJ1-5	CASSIDKYSNQPQHF	TGTGCCAGTAGTATAGATAAATATAGCAATCAGCCCCAGCATTTT
TRBD1	.	TRBV2	TRBJ2-7	CASTEYGTGRYEQYF	TGTGCCAGCACAGAATACGGGACAGGTCGCTACGAGCAGTACTTC
TRBD1	.	TRBV19	TRBJ2-5	CASSTYQDRAETQYF	TGTGCCAGTAGTACTTACCAGGACAGGGCGGAGACCCAGTACTTC
TRBD1	once	TRBV2	TRBJ1-5	CASSGGQGGNQPQHF	TGTGCCAGCAGTGGTGGACAGGGGGGCAATCAGCCCCAGCATTTT
.	.	TRBV7-9	TRBJ2-1	CASSPALGAHNEQFF	TGTGCCAGCAGCCCGGCCTTGGGGGCCCACAATGAGCAGTTCTTC
.	.	TRBV7-8	TRBJ1-3	CASSVNILSGNTIYF	TGTGCCAGCAGCGTAAATATTCTCTCTGGAAACACCATATATTTT
TRBD1	.	TRBV18	TRBJ2-1	CASSPPGQGLGIHNEQFF	TGTGCCAGCTCACCACCGGGACAGGGGTTAGGGATCCACAATGAGCAGTTCTTC
TRBD1	.	TRBV6-1	TRBJ1-4	CASSDPDRDGEKLFF	TGTGCCAGCAGTGACCCGGACAGGGATGGTGAAAAACTGTTTTTT
TRBD1	.	TRBV5-1	TRBJ2-7	CASSFNGQGHEQYF	TGCGCCAGCAGCTTTAATGGACAGGGCCACGAGCAGTACTTC
.	.	TRBV19	TRBJ1-1	CASSRRGWIGVGSTEAFF	TGTGCCAGTAGTAGAAGGGGATGGATTGGAGTGGGTAGCACTGAAGCTTTCTTT
.	.	TRBV19	TRBJ2-7	CASSIARAHEQYF	TGTGCCAGTAGTATAGCCAGGGCCCACGAGCAGTACTTC
TRBD1	.	TRBV28	TRBJ2-7	CASSPTDRGLYEQYF	TGTGCCAGCAGTCCTACGGACAGGGGTCTGTACGAGCAGTACTTC
TRBD2	.	TRBV9	TRBJ2-1	CASSLQPASGGASYEQFF	TGTGCCAGCAGCCTCCAGCCTGCTAGCGGGGGGGCCAGCTATGAGCAGTTCTTC
TRBD2	.	TRBV5-1	TRBJ2-3	CASSGLAGVITTDTQYF	TGCGCCAGCAGCGGATTAGCGGGGGTAATAACCACAGATACGCAGTATTTT
.	.	TRBV7-2	TRBJ1-1	CASSLEMNTEAFF	TGTGCCAGCAGCTTAGAAATGAACACTGAAGCTTTCTTT
.	.	TRBV5-1	TRBJ1-1	CASSSQETNTEAFF	TGCGCCAGCAGCTCACAGGAAACGAACACTGAAGCTTTCTTT
TRBD1	.	TRBV4-3	TRBJ1-5	CASSLGTVSQPQHF	TGCGCCAGCAGCCTTGGGACAGTTTCTCAGCCCCAGCATTTT
.	.	TRBV7-2	TRBJ1-2	CASSSLGATGGYTF	TGTGCCAGCAGCTCTTTGGGCGCTACGGGAGGCTACACCTTC
TRBD1	medium-sized	TRBV2	TRBJ2-5	CASSEEQGKETQYF	TGTGCCAGCAGTGAAGAACAGGGGAAGGAGACCCAGTACTTC
.	.	TRBV12-5	TRBJ1-5	CASGLTGNQPQHF	TGTGCTAGTGGTTTGACAGGGAATCAGCCCCAGCATTTT
.	.	TRBV5-1	TRBJ1-2	CASSPLDSNYGYTF	TGCGCCAGCAGCCCCCTGGACAGCAACTATGGCTACACCTTC
.	.	TRBV5-5	TRBJ1-2	CASSPAHPYTF	TGTGCCAGCAGCCCGGCCCACCCCTACACCTTC
.	.	TRBV5-6	TRBJ2-7	CASSFWDGTSYEQYF	TGTGCCAGCAGCTTCTGGGACGGTACCTCCTACGAGCAGTACTTC
.	.	TRBV19	TRBJ2-1	CASSISRDKFF	TGTGCCAGTAGTATTTCCCGGGACAAATTCTTC
TRBD1	.	TRBV7-2	TRBJ2-7	CASSLATGGSHEQYF	TGTGCCAGCAGCTTGGCGACAGGGGGCTCCCACGAGCAGTACTTC
TRBD1	.	TRBV6-5	TRBJ1-6	CASSYAETGDSPLHF	TGTGCCAGCAGTTACGCAGAGACAGGGGACTCACCCCTCCACTTT
.	.	TRBV30	TRBJ1-6	CAWKGFADSPLHF	TGTGCCTGGAAGGGCTTTGCGGATTCACCCCTCCACTTT
TRBD1	once	TRBV19	TRBJ1-1	CASSRSGTAGKAFF	TGTGCCAGTAGTAGAAGCGGGACAGCCGGGAAAGCTTTCTTT
.	.	TRBV9	TRBJ2-7	CASSAGQSPYEQYF	TGTGCCAGCAGCGCCGGACAGTCCCCCTACGAGCAGTACTTC